The subject of this entry is one T cell receptor (beta chain). The antigen is undetermined. The sample originates from a study of cytomegalovirus exposure and HLA in healthy donors. Profiled with immunoSEQ multiplex PCR; TCRdb holds only in-frame clones, not every one. The sample holds 250,000 to 350,000 clones, 70% to 90% seen once. The donors were part of the validation cohort, which consisted of 120 subjects and was separate from the first cohort of under 850 subjects. General study findings and limits: Cytomegalovirus association was assigned to about 180 TCR beta chains. Most TCR sequences were seen very rarely across donors, but some public TCRs occurred in many.

The V end lost 6 bases, the J end lost 5 bases, and 10 bases lay between the germline ends. Germline V gene lookup returns CDR1 SGHVS and CDR2 FNYEAQ. The CDR3 covers 12 residues. Sample: PBMCs. The rearrangement links TRBV7-6 to TRBJ1-2; no definite D call. The TCR comes from a woman aged 18 to 35 in good health and CMV-seronegative. In DNA, the CDR3 is TGTGCCAGCAGTCCTACAGTATATGGCTACACCTTC. Translated: CASSPTVYGYTF.